A single sample is the source of the 16 T cell receptor beta chains below, sequenced in a study of shared clonotypes between healthy human individuals. The repertoire was sequenced with immunoSEQ multiplex PCR; TCRdb's copy has only in-frame clones and lacks some. The profile shows 330,000 or so clones, around 67% of them singletons. Material: memory CD4+ T cells sorted from blood. The subset: CD45RA-negative fraction. These receptor sequences come from a man aged 30 to 45 in good health.

The sample holds a few counts of this clone. This chain's CDR3 is CASSLAAGAYEQYF. The CDR3 bases are TGCGCCAGCAGCTTGGCCGCGGGGGCCTACGAGCAGTACTTC. The V call is TRBV5-1, the J call TRBJ2-7; the match to TRBD2 covers 7 bases. From germline, CDR1 is SGHRS and CDR2 YFSETQ. J lost 2 bases, V lost 0 bases, and 2 bases had no gene match. The CDR3 extends over 14 amino acids. Full variable domain (missing parts from reference TRBV5-1 and TRBJ2-7): KAGVTQTPRYLIKTRGQQVTLSCSPISGHRSVSWYQQTPGQGLQFLFEYFSETQRNKGNFPGRFSGRQFSNSRSEMNVSTLELGDSALYLCASSLAAGAYEQYFGPGTRLTVT.

V and J are TRBV18 and TRBJ2-7; tentative D call: TRBD1 (7 bases). The germline CDR1 and CDR2 sequences are KGHSH and LQKENI. Trimming removed 4 bases at V and 4 bases at J, with 17 bases between. The CDR3 covers 15 residues. CDR3 coding DNA: TGTGCCAGCTCACTCAGCAGGGGGGCTGCGTACGAGCAGTACTTC. This gives the protein CASSLSRGAAYEQYF.

V usage is TRBV28 and J usage is TRBJ1-1; unclear D gene. Trimming shortened V by 8 bases and J by 0 bases, and 13 bases separated the two germline ends. The germline CDR1 and CDR2 sequences are MDHEN and SYDVKM. CDR3 size: 14 residues. CDR3 sequence (DNA): TGTGCCAGCTGTGGAGGTCCCATGAACACTGAAGCTTTCTTT. This sequence encodes CASCGGPMNTEAFF.

This clone appeared a few times. V is TRBV4-2 and J is TRBJ2-1; 10 nucleotides align to TRBD2. J gave up 5 bases and V 5 bases, and 15 bases lay outside the gene matches. The CDR3 covers 18 residues. CDR1 and CDR2 (germline): LGHNA, YNFKEQ. The CDR3 is CASSMDDEGLASHNEQFF. CDR3 bases: TGTGCCAGCAGCATGGACGACGAGGGACTAGCGAGCCACAATGAGCAGTTCTTC.

The chain combines TRBV5-5 with TRBJ2-7; D not resolved. V was trimmed by 7 bases and J by 2 bases, leaving 22 bases between them. From germline, CDR1 is SGHKS and CDR2 YYEKEE (reference sequence). The CDR3 sequence is 16 residues long. The chain's CDR3 is CASAITPQPSPYEQYF. The CDR3 DNA reads as TGTGCCAGCGCGATTACCCCTCAGCCCTCTCCCTACGAGCAGTACTTC.

The chain combines TRBV28 with TRBJ2-2; 11 bases line up with TRBD2. Losses at the gene ends were 8 bases for V and 4 bases for J; bases not matched to a gene: 9. The CDR3 loop spans 16 amino acids. Germline V CDR1 and CDR2: MDHEN, SYDVKM. The CDR3 loop reads CASEKIAGGVTGELFF. In DNA form, the CDR3 reads TGTGCCAGCGAGAAAATAGCGGGAGGGGTCACCGGGGAGCTGTTTTTT.

V usage is TRBV7-2 and J usage is TRBJ2-1, with D maybe TRBD1 (7 bases). The CDR3 extends over 15 amino acids. The germline CDR1 and CDR2 sequences are SGHTA and FQGNSA. Trimming left V 5 bases short and J 4 bases short, with 15 bases between. DNA for the CDR3: TGTGCCAGCAGCCGTATGGAGGGGGCATACAATGAGCAGTTCTTC. Amino acid sequence: CASSRMEGAYNEQFF.

The chain links TRBV4-3 to TRBJ2-2; D unclear. V was cut by 0 bases and J by 3 bases, with 8 bases left in between. Germline CDR1 and CDR2: LGHNA and YSLEER. This CDR3 has 15 amino acids. CDR3 region: CASSQDPIYTGELFF. The DNA for the CDR3 is TGCGCCAGCAGCCAAGATCCGATATACACCGGGGAGCTGTTTTTT.

The chain joins TRBV20-1 to TRBJ2-1; the D is unclear. V dropped 3 bases and J dropped 5 bases, with 5 bases sitting between them. Germline CDR1 and CDR2: DFQATT and SNEGSKA (reference sequence). The CDR3 is 11 amino acids. CDR3 region: CSASFHNEQFF. CDR3 nucleotides: TGCAGTGCTAGTTTCCACAATGAGCAGTTCTTC.

The chain is built from TRBV7-2 and TRBJ2-5, with D perhaps TRBD1 (6 bases). Germline V gives CDR1 SGHTA, CDR2 FQGNSA. The CDR3 runs 15 residues. Trimming pared 0 bases from V and 5 bases from J, leaving 13 bases between. CDR3 nucleotide sequence: TGTGCCAGCAGCTTAGCCTCGACAGGTGGGGAGACCCAGTACTTC. Protein sequence: CASSLASTGGETQYF.

The chain has TRBV6-1 and TRBJ2-7; D is unclear. The germline CDR1 and CDR2 sequences are MNHNS and SASEGT. The CDR3 consists of 12 residues. V gave up 8 bases and J gave up 1 base, with 9 bases separating them. CDR3 region: CASGGLSYEQYF. CDR3 nucleotides: TGTGCCAGCGGTGGGCTGTCCTACGAGCAGTACTTC.

The gene calls are TRBV11-2 and TRBJ2-1; 11 bases are a match to TRBD1. Germline V gene data show CDR1 as SGHAT and CDR2 as FQNNGV. V lost 0 bases, J lost 9 bases, and 10 bases stayed unmatched. The CDR3 length is 17 residues. CDR3 protein: CASSLDWSRTGGFEQFF. The CDR3 DNA reads as TGTGCCAGCAGCTTAGATTGGTCTCGGACAGGGGGCTTTGAGCAGTTCTTC.

This chain connects TRBV29-1 to TRBJ2-5; 11 bases match TRBD2. Germline CDR1 is SQVTM and CDR2 is ANQGSEA. The CDR3 extends over 16 amino acids. The junction had 9 bases not matched to a gene; V was cut back by 1 base and J by 5 bases. The CDR3 coding sequence is TGCAGCGTTGAAGGGCTAGCGGGAGGCCGGGGGGAGACCCAGTACTTC. It specifies CSVEGLAGGRGETQYF.

The gene calls are TRBV6-4 and TRBJ2-4; D is possibly TRBD2 (5 bases). Per the germline V gene, CDR1 is MRHNA and CDR2 is SNTAGT. Trimming removed 10 bases at V and 3 bases at J, with 16 bases between. There are 14 residues in the CDR3. This chain's CDR3 is CAITPGWGKNIQYF. Here the CDR3 DNA reads TGTGCCATCACCCCGGGGTGGGGCAAAAACATTCAGTACTTC.

The chain combines TRBV29-1 with TRBJ2-3; TRBD2 matches at 9 bases. Germline CDR1 SQVTM, CDR2 ANQGSEA. V gave up 7 bases and J gave up 5 bases; unmatched junction bases: 13. CDR3 length: 15 residues. The CDR3 DNA reads TGCAGCGCTACTAGCGCGGGAGGGCCGGGAGATACGCAGTATTTT. It encodes CSATSAGGPGDTQYF.

The V call is TRBV9, the J call TRBJ2-1; TRBD2 aligns across 7 bases. The CDR3 runs 15 residues. Germline V gene sequence: CDR1 SGDLS, CDR2 YYNGEE. V shed 0 bases, J shed 8 bases, and the junction held 8 bases outside the gene matches. CDR3 bases: TGTGCCAGCAGCGTAGTCGGCGGGACTATCTATGAGCAGTTCTTC. Encoded protein: CASSVVGGTIYEQFF.